This T cell receptor beta chain was sequenced for a study of identical twins (dated by TCRdb to 2016 to 2018). Turning to the overall study: TCR alpha and beta repertoires from monozygotic twins, unrelated adults of various ages and cord blood were deep-sequenced to test whether fetal clonotypes persist. Replicate twin experiments were performed at different times using different library preparation protocols to rule out contamination.

Every donor was a healthy Caucasian. Three pairs of female monozygotic twins, all aged roughly 18 to 30 years, made up the twin cohort. CD4+ and CD8+ T cell populations were isolated with positive isolation kits from Invitrogen. The research as a whole found: Zero-insertion analyses could be partly confounded by invariant T cells such as MAIT and iNKT, although diverse VJ usage argued against such confounding for most clonotypes. Abundant cord blood beta clonotypes carried fewer insertions; young adult naive repertoires showed a weaker similar trend, while memory repertoires showed none. In monozygotic twins, recombination models systematically underestimated out-of-frame TCR alpha sharing, but the models matched the sharing seen between unrelated individuals. Because the same donors could not be followed over many years, the conclusions relied on cross-sectional statistical analysis. Compared with coincidental sharing between unrelated individuals, an excess of low generation-probability sequences was observed among out-of-frame TCR alpha sequences shared between twins. The excess sharing between twins in beta out-of-frame sequences was weaker because fewer shared sequences reduced the signal-to-noise ratio.

This clonotype showed up just a few times. The specificity of this receptor is unknown. No quality values exist for individual bases; no much larger clone is one base distant. Libraries were constructed by 5' RACE. Sequencing relied on an Illumina HiSeq 2000. A universal primer binding site was introduced by template switching, and a unique molecular identifier was present in the final cDNA, enabling accurate counting of TCR cDNA molecules. Specific primers in the conserved constant-segment region were used to synthesize first-strand cDNA for TCR alpha and beta chains. To control for contamination, every cDNA library was double barcoded, receiving both a SMART-Mk sample barcode and Illumina barcodes. Two successive PCR steps introduced TruSeq adapter sequences along with Illumina sample barcodes. The Illumina HiSeq platform was used with custom primers to sequence TCR alpha and beta cDNA libraries. The original pipeline was this. Unique molecular identifiers were extracted from raw reads with MiGEC, and CDR3 positions were determined with MiXCR. For each individual, recombination models were inferred using an EM algorithm with the repgenHMM and IGoR tools. The analysis of shared clonotypes was done with the tcR package in R, with sharing normalized by the product of cloneset sizes. To study raw recombination free of thymic and clonal selection effects, out-of-frame nonproductive sequences were analyzed. TCRdb's own reprocessing of the public reads used fastp at Q25 and MiXCR and kept productive beta chains. Duplicate CDR3 protein sequences are folded into a single record with the most common DNA and genes. The V and J calls here are based on TCRdb, not the publication. The sample contains about 530,000 distinct CDR3 sequences, 20% to 25% of them found a single time. Approximately 0.5% of the sample is in the top ten clones.

The same specimen was also included in a second study, on yellow fever vaccine responses in identical twins. The second study reports: According to the authors, in identical twins the way T cells responded to vaccination appeared partly convergent and partly personalized. In the study, vaccine-responding T cell clones were precisely tracked in identical twins.

Sample: CD4+ T cells sorted from blood. This receptor was taken from a woman under 30 in good health.

In nucleotides, the sequence is TGTGCCAGCAGCCCAAAAACCGGGACTAGCGGGTACAATGAGCAGTTCTTC. Its translation is CASSPKTGTSGYNEQFF. Recombination joined TRBV3-1 with TRBJ2-1; 12 nucleotides in the junction match TRBD2. Here V drops 4 bases and J drops 4 bases, and the junction holds 8 bases not matched to any gene. Via the germline V gene (reference sequence), CDR1 is LGHDT and CDR2 YNNKEL. The CDR3 starts with the cysteine, ends with the phenylalanine, and has 17 residues. Only CDR3 DNA is held: 51 bases, read in frame from base 1.